Listed below are T cell receptor beta chains from one sample, sequenced in a study of T-cell memory formation after mild COVID-19. TCRdb analysed the 5' RACE reads with MiXCR anew, one entry per CDR3 protein. The sample gives around 200,000 distinct CDR3 sequences, about 10% of which show up once; approximately 3% is in the top ten. Sequencing was carried out using PBMCs or a T cell subset sorted from them (not recorded which). These receptors originate from a young man who had mild COVID-19 (a few samples of this study predate the infection). Cell type and time point are not known. The CDR3 runs from the conserved cysteine through the conserved F or W. The D gene is left open where the match is weak. Clone sizes are given selectively: once, few, many, or a class where the clone is expanded.

v_call	j_call	clone_size	d_call	cdr3_nt	cdr3_aa
TRBV4-2	TRBJ2-5	few	NA	TGTGCCAGCAGCCAAGTTTCGGCGGAATCCCAAGAGACCCAGTACTTC	CASSQVSAESQETQYF
TRBV5-5	TRBJ2-5	NA	TRBD1	TGTGCCAGCAGCTCGGGACAGACTTTGGAGACCCAGTACTTC	CASSSGQTLETQYF
TRBV6-4	TRBJ2-1	few	TRBD1	TGTGCCAGCAGTGAACAGGGGGCAGGTGAGCAGTTCTTC	CASSEQGAGEQFF
TRBV5-4	TRBJ2-1	NA	NA	TGTGCCAGCAGCCTGACAGCCACGGGGAATTATGAGCAGTTCTTC	CASSLTATGNYEQFF
TRBV7-2	TRBJ1-2	many	NA	TGTGCCAGCAGCTTATCCGGGTATGGCTACACCTTC	CASSLSGYGYTF
TRBV5-1	TRBJ1-2	NA	NA	TGCGCCAGCACCCGTACCTGGGCCAACTATGGCTACACCTTC	CASTRTWANYGYTF
TRBV3-1	TRBJ1-2	many	TRBD1	TGTGCCAGCAGCCATGGGACAGCGCGTACGGGCTACACCTTC	CASSHGTARTGYTF
TRBV7-2	TRBJ2-3	many	TRBD2	TGTGCCAGCAGCCAAGCGGGGGCGGTAGATACGCAGTATTTT	CASSQAGAVDTQYF
TRBV7-9	TRBJ2-5	NA	NA	TGTGCCAGCAGCTTAGCGGGGGCCGAAGAGACCCAGTACTTC	CASSLAGAEETQYF
TRBV20-1	TRBJ1-6	NA	NA	TGCAGTGCTAGAGATCAGGGCCCCGAAGGTTCACCCCTCCACTTT	CSARDQGPEGSPLHF
TRBV11-1	TRBJ1-1	few	NA	TGTGCCAGCAGCTTTTTTCACACTGAAGCTTTCTTT	CASSFFHTEAFF
TRBV7-9	TRBJ2-3	many	NA	TGTGCCAGCAGCTTATACAGCACAGATACGCAGTATTTT	CASSLYSTDTQYF
TRBV4-3	TRBJ2-4	NA	NA	TGCGCCAGCAGCCAAATTACCGAGGGGAACATTCAGTACTTC	CASSQITEGNIQYF
TRBV12-3/TRBV12-4	TRBJ1-3	many	NA	TGTGCCAGCAGTCCGTCGGCGGGTGGAAACACCATATATTTT	CASSPSAGGNTIYF
TRBV20-1	TRBJ2-5	NA	TRBD2	TGCAGTGCCGCTTCGACTAGCCTCGAGACCCAGTACTTC	CSAASTSLETQYF
TRBV27	TRBJ2-1	few	NA	TGTGCCAGCAGCCACCGGGCCTTAAATGAGCAGTTCTTC	CASSHRALNEQFF
TRBV3-1	TRBJ2-4	many	TRBD2	TGTGCCAGCAGCCGAGATGGACTAGCGGGGAGGGGAAACATTCAGTACTTC	CASSRDGLAGRGNIQYF
TRBV6-6	TRBJ2-7	NA	TRBD1	TGTGCCAGCAGTTACTCCGGGACAGGGTTCGAGCAGTACTTC	CASSYSGTGFEQYF
TRBV7-9	TRBJ2-5	few	NA	TGTGCCAGCGGAGGGACTTATTCTCAGACCCAGTACTTC	CASGGTYSQTQYF
TRBV7-3	TRBJ2-1	few	TRBD2	TGTGCCAGCAGCTTACTAGCGGGGGATTACTACAATGAGCAGTTCTTC	CASSLLAGDYYNEQFF
TRBV7-3	TRBJ2-5	NA	NA	TGTGCCAGCAGCCAGGGACTGACAGGGAGTGGGGAGACCCAGTACTTC	CASSQGLTGSGETQYF
TRBV7-3	TRBJ2-3	many	NA	TGTGCCAGCAGTCAAGGTAGCACAGATACGCAGTATTTT	CASSQGSTDTQYF
TRBV29-1	TRBJ2-1	NA	NA	TGCAGCGTTGAAGATCTAGGAACTCACAATGAGCAGTTCTTC	CSVEDLGTHNEQFF
TRBV12-3/TRBV12-4	TRBJ2-2	NA	TRBD2	TGTGCCAGCAGTTTTAGCGGGGGGGCCGCCGGGGAGCTGTTTTTT	CASSFSGGAAGELFF
TRBV7-9	TRBJ1-1	few	TRBD1	TGTGCCAGCAGCCAAACCAGGGGGCGCGTCACTGAAGCTTTCTTT	CASSQTRGRVTEAFF